The clone carrying this T cell receptor (beta chain) occurred many times. No antigen is known for it. The data originate from a study of early T cells in non-severe SARS-CoV-2 infection. Overall study context: Sequencing of bulk RNA from unsorted whole blood was done, without chain pairing.

The protocol attached unique molecular identifiers to individual cDNA molecules. Using its own MiXCR run on the 5' RACE reads, TCRdb lists one record per CDR3 protein. The table shows over 30,000 distinct CDR3 sequences, with more than 4% occurring only once. Study findings and constraints: Matching results from VDJdb favored anti-spike CD8 responses, leaving private and CD4 specificities undetected.

Sequenced: whole blood. This clonotype originated in an adult who was a healthcare worker with PCR-confirmed SARS-CoV-2 infection or an uninfected control (not recorded which).

CDR3 sequence (DNA): TGTGCCAGCAGCGCCGGGACAGGGATGCAGGGGGCCAACGTCCTGACTTTC. This translates into CASSAGTGMQGANVLTF. The rearrangement joins TRBV11-3 to TRBJ2-6; TRBD1 aligns across 9 bases. CDR1 is SGHNT and CDR2 is YENEEA in the germline V gene. The junction had 9 bases not matched to a gene; V was cut back by 5 bases and J by 4 bases. This CDR3 comprises 17 residues.